The clone carrying this T cell receptor beta chain was observed a few times. The data stem from a study of T-cell memory formation after mild COVID-19. The germline V gene encodes CDR1 SEHNR and CDR2 FQNEAQ (reference sequence). The CDR3 is made up of 17 amino acids. With V trimmed by 5 bases and J by 1 base, 14 bases remained unmatched. TCR alpha and TCR beta cDNA libraries carrying sample barcodes and UMIs were produced by 5'RACE using constant-segment primers. TCRdb fed the 5' RACE reads into MiXCR, producing one record per CDR3 protein. The data show roughly 350,000 distinct CDR3 sequences, 25% to 30% seen once.

The rearrangement links TRBV7-9 to TRBJ2-7; the match to TRBD1 covers 7 bases. This sequence was found in an adult woman who had mild COVID-19 (a few samples of this study predate the infection). Cell type and time point are not known. The sequenced material came from PBMCs or a T cell subset sorted from them (not recorded which). The CDR3 here is CASSTPTGKEVSYEQYF. The DNA for the CDR3 is TGTGCCAGCAGCACACCGACAGGGAAGGAGGTATCCTACGAGCAGTACTTC.